Listed below are T cell receptor beta chains from one sample, sequenced in a study of T cells in Graves' hyperthyroidism and ophthalmopathy. TCRdb passed the multiplex PCR reads through MiXCR, listing each CDR3 protein once. The profile covers 350,000 to 400,000 distinct CDR3 sequences, with 14% to 15% appearing a single time and 30% to 35% taken by the ten largest. Sequencing was done on a sample of blood. All receptors come from a woman in her twenties or thirties with Graves' hyperthyroidism. Both conserved end residues are part of each CDR3. A D gene is named only where the DNA matches it firmly. Where a row states a size, it is once, few, many or the class of an expanded clone; other rows omit it.

d_gene,v_gene,j_gene,abundance,CDR3nt,CDR3aa
.,TRBV30,TRBJ1-4,.,TGTGCCTGGAGTGTACAGGGAGCTGAAAAACTGTTTTTT,CAWSVQGAEKLFF
.,TRBV25-1,TRBJ2-3,few,TGTGCCAGCAGTGTAGCGAATACGCAGTATTTT,CASSVANTQYF
TRBD2,TRBV28,TRBJ2-5,many,TGTGCCAGCAGTTTGGAGCGGGGGTACCAAGAGACCCAGTACTTC,CASSLERGYQETQYF
.,TRBV3-1,TRBJ1-3,many,TGTGCCAGCAGCCAAGATCCCGGGTACAACACCATATATTTT,CASSQDPGYNTIYF
TRBD2,TRBV5-1,TRBJ2-7,few,TGCGCCAGCAGCTTTAGCGGGAGTCAGGACGAGCAGTACTTC,CASSFSGSQDEQYF
TRBD1,TRBV20-1,TRBJ1-6,many,TGCAGTGCTGGGGACAGCCTGATGCCCAATTCACCCCTCCACTTT,CSAGDSLMPNSPLHF
TRBD1,TRBV5-1,TRBJ2-2,few,TGCGCCAGCAGCAACCGGGACAGGGGAAACACCGGGGAGCTGTTTTTT,CASSNRDRGNTGELFF
TRBD2,TRBV24-1,TRBJ2-5,few,TGTGCCACCAGTGATCGGACTAGCGGGTTCGATGAGACCCAGTACTTC,CATSDRTSGFDETQYF
.,TRBV6-1,TRBJ1-5,many,TGTGCCAGCAAGGGGGATAGCAATCAGCCCCAGCATTTT,CASKGDSNQPQHF
TRBD1,TRBV12-3/TRBV12-4,TRBJ2-3,many,TGTGCCAGCAGCCTTTGGGGACAGAGCACAGATACGCAGTATTTT,CASSLWGQSTDTQYF
TRBD2,TRBV7-2,TRBJ2-2,.,TGTGCCAGCAGCTTACCCCTTTCTAGCGGAGGCACCGGGGAGCTGTTTTTT,CASSLPLSSGGTGELFF
.,TRBV27,TRBJ2-7,many,TGTGCCAGCAGTCGACGGGGCAGTGTATACGAGCAGTACTTC,CASSRRGSVYEQYF
.,TRBV28,TRBJ2-5,many,TGTGCCAGCAGCCCCGCGGAAGCGGTGCGACAAGAGACCCAGTACTTC,CASSPAEAVRQETQYF
TRBD1,TRBV5-1,TRBJ2-6,few,TGCGCCAGCAGCGATGCTACAGGGGCTGGGGCCAACGTCCTGACTTTC,CASSDATGAGANVLTF
.,TRBV13,TRBJ1-1,many,TGTGCCAGCAGCTTAGGACAGGATTCTACTGAAGCTTTCTTT,CASSLGQDSTEAFF
.,TRBV7-2,TRBJ2-3,.,TGTGCCAGCAGCCGGGCGGAAGGGGTGGATACGCAGTATTTT,CASSRAEGVDTQYF
TRBD1,TRBV27,TRBJ2-7,.,TGTGCCAGCATTACCCCGGGACAGCCTTACGAGCAGTACTTC,CASITPGQPYEQYF
TRBD1,TRBV30,TRBJ1-3,.,TGTGCCTCCCTCCCGACAGGGCTGGATGGAAACACCATATATTTT,CASLPTGLDGNTIYF
TRBD2,TRBV28,TRBJ2-1,.,TGTGCCAGCAGTCCACTACTAGCGGGAGGTCGCAATGAGCAGTTCTTC,CASSPLLAGGRNEQFF
.,TRBV7-9,TRBJ1-6,.,TGTGCCAGCAGATCAGGACGGGGATCGAATTCACCCCTCCACTTT,CASRSGRGSNSPLHF
TRBD2,TRBV30,TRBJ2-7,few,TGTGCCTGGAGTCCACTTACGGCGGGAGCTGGCGAGCAGTACTTC,CAWSPLTAGAGEQYF
TRBD2,TRBV2,TRBJ2-7,few,TGTGCCAGCAGTGGGGCTAGCGGGAGCTTCTACGAGCAGTACTTC,CASSGASGSFYEQYF
TRBD1,TRBV6-1,TRBJ1-1,many,TGTGCCAGCAGCATATCAGGGGGGAACACTGAAGCTTTCTTT,CASSISGGNTEAFF
TRBD1,TRBV20-1,TRBJ2-5,.,TGCAGTGCTAGTTCAGGGGGTCTAGAGACCCAGTACTTC,CSASSGGLETQYF
.,TRBV4-1,TRBJ1-6,.,TGCGCCAGCAGCCAATACGGGGGAGTGAATTCACCCCTCCACTTT,CASSQYGGVNSPLHF
.,TRBV11-2,TRBJ2-7,few,TGTGCCAGCAGCTTAGGTCTTGGACAGCGGGACTTC,CASSLGLGQRDF
TRBD2,TRBV6-2/TRBV6-3,TRBJ2-7,many,TGTGCCAGCAAAATTAGCGGGACCACCTACGAGCAGTACTTC,CASKISGTTYEQYF
TRBD1,TRBV28,TRBJ1-3,many,TGTGCCAGCAGTTCCCCCGGGACAGGGGGAAACACCATATATTTT,CASSSPGTGGNTIYF
.,TRBV19,TRBJ2-7,.,TGTGCCAGTAGTACCAGCGGAGTTAGCTCCTACGAGCAGTACTTC,CASSTSGVSSYEQYF
.,TRBV28,TRBJ1-1,many,TGTGCCAGCAGTCCCCCCGGGGGGCCACGGACGAACACTGAAGCTTTCTTT,CASSPPGGPRTNTEAFF
TRBD1,TRBV12-5,TRBJ1-2,.,TGTGCTAGTGGTATGGGACAGGGCGTAGATGGAGGTGGCTACACCTTC,CASGMGQGVDGGGYTF
TRBD2,TRBV9,TRBJ2-7,few,TGTGCCAGCAGCGCAACGAGGGGACTAGCGGGAGCCCACGAGCAGTACTTC,CASSATRGLAGAHEQYF
.,TRBV6-1,TRBJ2-7,many,TGTGCCGGCCAACCGGGACCATCCTACGAGCAGTACTTC,CAGQPGPSYEQYF
TRBD1,TRBV24-1,TRBJ2-1,many,TGTGCCACATCCGCCGGGACAGGGTTCGAGGAGAAACACAATGAGCAGTTCTTC,CATSAGTGFEEKHNEQFF
.,TRBV5-6,TRBJ2-7,.,TGTGCCAGCCTCCTTTCGGGGTCCGCAGGGTCAAGGAATGAGCAGTACTTC,CASLLSGSAGSRNEQYF
.,TRBV24-1,TRBJ2-7,few,TGTGCCACCAGTGGAGATTCGGACGAGCAGTACTTC,CATSGDSDEQYF
TRBD1,TRBV14,TRBJ2-7,few,TGTGCCAGCAGCCCAAACGACAGGGGGCCACAGCAGTACTTC,CASSPNDRGPQQYF
TRBD2,TRBV20-1,TRBJ2-1,.,TGCAGTGCTAGAGAGAGCGGGAGGGTCAATGAGCAGTTCTTC,CSARESGRVNEQFF
.,TRBV19,TRBJ2-1,few,TGTGCCAGTAGTCTCGGACTTTATAGGGGTGACAATGAGCAGTTCTTC,CASSLGLYRGDNEQFF
.,TRBV11-2,TRBJ1-3,.,TGTGCCAGCAGCATGATCCGGACTATCCTCTCTGGAAACACCATATATTTT,CASSMIRTILSGNTIYF
.,TRBV6-1,TRBJ2-3,many,TGTGCCAGCAGGGAGGCGGGGGCTGCAGATACGCAGTATTTT,CASREAGAADTQYF